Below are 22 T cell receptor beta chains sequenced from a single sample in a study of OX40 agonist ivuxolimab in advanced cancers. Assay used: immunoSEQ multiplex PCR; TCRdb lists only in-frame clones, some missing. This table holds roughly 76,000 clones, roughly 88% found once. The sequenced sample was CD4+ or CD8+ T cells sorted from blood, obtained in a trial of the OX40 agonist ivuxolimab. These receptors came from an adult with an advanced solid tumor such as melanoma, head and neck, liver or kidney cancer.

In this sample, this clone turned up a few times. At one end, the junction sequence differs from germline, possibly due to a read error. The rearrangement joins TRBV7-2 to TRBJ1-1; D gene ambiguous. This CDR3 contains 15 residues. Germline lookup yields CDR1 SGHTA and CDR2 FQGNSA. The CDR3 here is CASSQYAATYTEAFF. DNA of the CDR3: TGCGCCAGCAGCCAGTACGCCGCTACTTACACTGAAGCTTTCTTT.

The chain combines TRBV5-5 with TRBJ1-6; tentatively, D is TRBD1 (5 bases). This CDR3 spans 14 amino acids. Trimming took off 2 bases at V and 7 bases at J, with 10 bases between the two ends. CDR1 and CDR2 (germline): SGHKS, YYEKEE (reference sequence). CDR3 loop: CASSFGTENSPLHF. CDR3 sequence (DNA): TGTGCCAGCAGCTTCGGGACGGAGAATTCACCCCTCCACTTT.

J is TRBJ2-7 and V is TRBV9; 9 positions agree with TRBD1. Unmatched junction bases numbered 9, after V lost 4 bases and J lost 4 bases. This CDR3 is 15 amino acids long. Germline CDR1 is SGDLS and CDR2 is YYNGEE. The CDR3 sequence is CASSPRRTGVYEQYF. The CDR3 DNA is TGTGCCAGCAGCCCAAGACGGACAGGGGTATACGAGCAGTACTTC.

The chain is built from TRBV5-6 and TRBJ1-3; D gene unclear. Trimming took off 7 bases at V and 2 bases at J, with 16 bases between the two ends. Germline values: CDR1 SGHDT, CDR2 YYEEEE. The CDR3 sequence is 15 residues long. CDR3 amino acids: CASVSSAGTGNTIYF. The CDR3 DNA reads TGTGCCAGCGTTTCTTCGGCGGGGACTGGAAACACCATATATTTT.

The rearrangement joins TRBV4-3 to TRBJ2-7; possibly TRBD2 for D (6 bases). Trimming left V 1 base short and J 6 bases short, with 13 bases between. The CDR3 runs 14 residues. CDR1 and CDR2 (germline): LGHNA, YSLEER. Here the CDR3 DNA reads TGCGCCAGCAGCCAAGTCGGGGGAAGTGCCGAGCAGTACTTC. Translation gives CASSQVGGSAEQYF.

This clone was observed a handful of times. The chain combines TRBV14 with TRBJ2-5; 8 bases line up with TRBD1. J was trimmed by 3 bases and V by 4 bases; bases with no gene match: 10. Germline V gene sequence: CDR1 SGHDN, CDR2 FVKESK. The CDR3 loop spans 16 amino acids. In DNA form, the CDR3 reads TGTGCCAGCAGCCGTCTAGGACAGGGTTTAGAAGAGACCCAGTACTTC. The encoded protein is CASSRLGQGLEETQYF. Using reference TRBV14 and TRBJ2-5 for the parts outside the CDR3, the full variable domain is EAGVTQFPSHSVIEKGQTVTLRCDPISGHDNLYWYRRVMGKEIKFLLHFVKESKQDESGMPNNRFLAERTGGTYSTLKVQPAELEDSGVYFCASSRLGQGLEETQYFGPGTRLLVL.

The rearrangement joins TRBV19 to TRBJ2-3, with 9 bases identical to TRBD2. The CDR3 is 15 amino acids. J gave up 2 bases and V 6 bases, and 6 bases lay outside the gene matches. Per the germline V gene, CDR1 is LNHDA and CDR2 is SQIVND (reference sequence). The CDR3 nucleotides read TGTGCCAGTAGAAACCCGGGACTAGCCACAGATACGCAGTATTTT. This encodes CASRNPGLATDTQYF.

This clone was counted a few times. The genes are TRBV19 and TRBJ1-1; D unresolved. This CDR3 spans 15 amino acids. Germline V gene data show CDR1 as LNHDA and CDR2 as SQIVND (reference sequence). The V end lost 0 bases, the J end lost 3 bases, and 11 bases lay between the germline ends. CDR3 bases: TGTGCCAGTAGTATAGATCAAATCGGTGACACTGAAGCTTTCTTT. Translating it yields CASSIDQIGDTEAFF.

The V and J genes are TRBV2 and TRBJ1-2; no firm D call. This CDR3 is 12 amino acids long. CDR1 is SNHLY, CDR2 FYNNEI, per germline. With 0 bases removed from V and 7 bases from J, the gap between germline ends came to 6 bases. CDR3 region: CASSEARTGYTF. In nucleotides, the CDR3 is TGTGCCAGCAGTGAAGCGAGGACTGGCTACACCTTC.

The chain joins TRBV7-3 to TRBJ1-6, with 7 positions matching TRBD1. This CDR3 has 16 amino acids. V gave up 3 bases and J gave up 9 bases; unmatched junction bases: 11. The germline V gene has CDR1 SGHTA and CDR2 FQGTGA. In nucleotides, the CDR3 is TGTGCCAGCAGCTTGGAGGGGGCTCGTCAGGGTTCACCCCTCCACTTT. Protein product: CASSLEGARQGSPLHF.

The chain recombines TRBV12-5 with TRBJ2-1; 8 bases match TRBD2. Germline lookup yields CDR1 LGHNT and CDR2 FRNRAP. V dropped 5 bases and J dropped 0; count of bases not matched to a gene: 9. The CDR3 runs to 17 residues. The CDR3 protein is CASGDLLAGNSYNEQFF. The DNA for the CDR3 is TGTGCTAGTGGTGACCTTTTAGCGGGGAACTCCTACAATGAGCAGTTCTTC.

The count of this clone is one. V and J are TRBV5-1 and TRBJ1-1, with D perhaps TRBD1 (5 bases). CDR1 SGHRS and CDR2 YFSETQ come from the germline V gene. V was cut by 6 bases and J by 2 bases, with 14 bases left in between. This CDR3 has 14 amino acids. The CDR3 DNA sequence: TGCGCCAGCACTGGTCCAGGGACTAACACTGAAGCTTTCTTT. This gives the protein CASTGPGTNTEAFF.

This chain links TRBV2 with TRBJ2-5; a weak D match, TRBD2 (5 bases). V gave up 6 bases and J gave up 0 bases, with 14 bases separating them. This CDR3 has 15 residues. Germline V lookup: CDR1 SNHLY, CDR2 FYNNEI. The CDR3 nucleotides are TGTGCCAGCAGATGGGCAAGGGAGTACCAAGAGACCCAGTACTTC. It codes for CASRWAREYQETQYF.

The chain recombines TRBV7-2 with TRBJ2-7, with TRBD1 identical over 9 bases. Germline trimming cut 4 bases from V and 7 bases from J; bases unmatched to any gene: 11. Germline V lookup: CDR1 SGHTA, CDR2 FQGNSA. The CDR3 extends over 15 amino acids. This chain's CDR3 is CASSSAGTGSHEQYF. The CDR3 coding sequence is TGTGCCAGCAGCTCGGCCGGGACAGGGAGCCATGAGCAGTACTTC.

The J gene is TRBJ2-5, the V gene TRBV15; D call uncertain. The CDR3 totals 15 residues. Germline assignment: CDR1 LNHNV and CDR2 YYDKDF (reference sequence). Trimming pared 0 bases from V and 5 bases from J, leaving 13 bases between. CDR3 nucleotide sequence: TGTGCCACCAGCAGAGATCGTATCGTCGGGGAGACCCAGTACTTC. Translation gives CATSRDRIVGETQYF.

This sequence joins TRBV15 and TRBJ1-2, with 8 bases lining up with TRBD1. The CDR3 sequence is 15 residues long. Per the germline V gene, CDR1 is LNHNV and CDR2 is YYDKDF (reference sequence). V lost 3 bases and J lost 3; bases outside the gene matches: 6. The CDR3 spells CATSSPRQGYYGYTF. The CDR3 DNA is TGTGCCACCAGCAGTCCGAGACAGGGGTACTATGGCTACACCTTC. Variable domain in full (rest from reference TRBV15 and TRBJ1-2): DAMVIQNPRYQVTQFGKPVTLSCSQTLNHNVMYWYQQKSSQAPKLLFHYYDKDFNNEADTPDNFQSRRPNTSFCFLDIRSPGLGDTAMYLCATSSPRQGYYGYTFGSGTRLTVV.

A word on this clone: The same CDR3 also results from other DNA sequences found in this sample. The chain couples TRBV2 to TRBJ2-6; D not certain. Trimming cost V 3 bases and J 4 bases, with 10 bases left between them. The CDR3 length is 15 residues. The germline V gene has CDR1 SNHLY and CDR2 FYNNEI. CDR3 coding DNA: TGTGCCAGCAGTGACTGGGGTGCAGGGGCCAACGTCCTGACTTTC. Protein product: CASSDWGAGANVLTF.

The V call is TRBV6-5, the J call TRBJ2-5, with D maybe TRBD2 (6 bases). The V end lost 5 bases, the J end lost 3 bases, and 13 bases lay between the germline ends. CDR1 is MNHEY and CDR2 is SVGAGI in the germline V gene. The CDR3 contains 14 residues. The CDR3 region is CASSELGGKETQYF. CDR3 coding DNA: TGTGCCAGCAGTGAACTAGGCGGGAAAGAGACCCAGTACTTC.

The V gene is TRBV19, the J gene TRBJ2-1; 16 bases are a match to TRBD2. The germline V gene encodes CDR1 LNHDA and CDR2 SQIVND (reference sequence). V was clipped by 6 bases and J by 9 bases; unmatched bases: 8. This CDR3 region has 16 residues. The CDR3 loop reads CASRTGTSGRAGEQFF. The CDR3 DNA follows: TGTGCCAGTAGGACCGGGACTAGCGGGAGGGCCGGTGAGCAGTTCTTC.

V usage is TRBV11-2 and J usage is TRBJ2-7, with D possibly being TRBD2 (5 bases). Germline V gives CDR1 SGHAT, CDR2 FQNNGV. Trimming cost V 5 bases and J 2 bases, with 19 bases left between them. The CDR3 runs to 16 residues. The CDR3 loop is CASSVWTASETYEQYF. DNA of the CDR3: TGTGCCAGCAGCGTATGGACTGCGAGTGAGACCTACGAGCAGTACTTC.

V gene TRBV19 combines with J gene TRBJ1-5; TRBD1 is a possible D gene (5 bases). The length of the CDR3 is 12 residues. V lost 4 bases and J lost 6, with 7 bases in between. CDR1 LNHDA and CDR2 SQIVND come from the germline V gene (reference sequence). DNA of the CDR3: TGTGCCAGTAGTAAGGGGTTTCAGCCCCAGCATTTT. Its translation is CASSKGFQPQHF.

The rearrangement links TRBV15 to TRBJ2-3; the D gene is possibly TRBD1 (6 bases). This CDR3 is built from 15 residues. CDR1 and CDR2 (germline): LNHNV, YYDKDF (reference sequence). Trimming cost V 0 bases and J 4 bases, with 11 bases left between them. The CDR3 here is CATSRDRAGADTQYF. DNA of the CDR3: TGTGCCACCAGCAGAGATCGAGCAGGGGCAGATACGCAGTATTTT.